A selection of T cell receptor beta chains follows, all from one sample in a study of blood T cell repertoires in COVID-19. Here immunoSEQ multiplex PCR was the method, and the copy in TCRdb shows in-frame clones only, minus some. The sample yields 100,000 or so clones, over 75% seen once. The sample consisted of peripheral blood. Receptor source: a man between 50 and 59 years old with acute or convalescent COVID-19. The CDR3 runs from the conserved cysteine through the conserved F or W. A D gene is named only where the DNA matches it firmly. The size entry is marked missing in some rows and otherwise reads once, few, many or a size class.

v_call	clone_size	j_call	d_call	cdr3_nt	cdr3_aa
TRBV2	.	TRBJ2-3	.	TGTGCCAGCAGTGCGGTTGAATCTGATACGCAGTATTTT	CASSAVESDTQYF
TRBV5-1	.	TRBJ2-1	TRBD2	TGCGCCAGCAGCTTGGTGGCGGGAGGGGGAAATGAGCAGTTCTTC	CASSLVAGGGNEQFF
TRBV27	.	TRBJ1-5	TRBD1	TGTGCCAGCAGTAAATCTACAGGGGGCGGAAATCAGCCCCAGCATTTT	CASSKSTGGGNQPQHF
TRBV27	.	TRBJ1-1	TRBD1	TGTGCCAGCAGTTACAGGGGTCGAACTGAAGCTTTCTTT	CASSYRGRTEAFF
TRBV5-3	.	TRBJ1-4	TRBD1	TGTGCCAGAAGCTTAAAATCCGGGACAGATAATGAAAAACTGTTTTTT	CARSLKSGTDNEKLFF
TRBV2	.	TRBJ2-5	.	TGTGCCAGCAGAAGGGACTCACCCCGGGAGACCCAGTACTTC	CASRRDSPRETQYF
TRBV27	.	TRBJ1-5	TRBD1	TGTGCCAGCAGAAGACAGGGGGCGAGCAATCAGCCCCAGCATTTT	CASRRQGASNQPQHF
TRBV6-5	.	TRBJ2-7	TRBD1	TGTGCCAGCAGGGGGACAGGGGAGGTTCTCGAGCAGTACTTC	CASRGTGEVLEQYF
TRBV6-1	few	TRBJ2-7	.	TGTGCCAGCAGTGAAGTGGGGGGTCCTACCTACGAGCAGTACTTC	CASSEVGGPTYEQYF
TRBV5-8	.	TRBJ1-6	.	TGTGCCAGCAGGAGTGACAGACACTCCTATAATTCACCCCTCCACTTT	CASRSDRHSYNSPLHF